This T cell receptor (beta chain) was retrieved from a study of Ad26.COV2.S vaccination and SARS-CoV-2 variants. TCRdb keeps only in-frame clones here, not all; method: immunoSEQ multiplex PCR. Of about 350,000 clones listed, more than 85% are singletons. Treatment given: about 20 received Ad26.COV2.S at low or high dose, single or two shots; about 5 received placebo; per-sample allocation not given. It was on day 63 after the first vaccine or placebo injection that samples were taken. CDR1 is SGHAT and CDR2 is FQNNGV in the germline V gene. The CDR3 has 15 amino acids. Trimming took 4 bases from V and 1 from J, leaving 13 bases between them.

The source was peripheral blood, collected in a trial of Ad26.COV2.S vaccine versus placebo. This clonotype originated in a person aged 18-65 years who received the Ad26.COV2.S COVID-19 vaccine or a placebo. The chain links TRBV11-2 to TRBJ2-5; D may be TRBD1 (6 bases). The chain's CDR3 is CASSSGVGTQETQYF. In nucleotides, the CDR3 is TGTGCCAGCAGCTCAGGGGTGGGGACCCAAGAGACCCAGTACTTC. Full variable domain (outside the CDR3, taken from reference TRBV11-2 and TRBJ2-5): EAGVAQSPRYKIIEKRQSVAFWCNPISGHATLYWYQQILGQGPKLLIQFQNNGVVDDSQLPKDRFSAERLKGVDSTLKIQPAKLEDSAVYLCASSSGVGTQETQYFGPGTRLLVL.